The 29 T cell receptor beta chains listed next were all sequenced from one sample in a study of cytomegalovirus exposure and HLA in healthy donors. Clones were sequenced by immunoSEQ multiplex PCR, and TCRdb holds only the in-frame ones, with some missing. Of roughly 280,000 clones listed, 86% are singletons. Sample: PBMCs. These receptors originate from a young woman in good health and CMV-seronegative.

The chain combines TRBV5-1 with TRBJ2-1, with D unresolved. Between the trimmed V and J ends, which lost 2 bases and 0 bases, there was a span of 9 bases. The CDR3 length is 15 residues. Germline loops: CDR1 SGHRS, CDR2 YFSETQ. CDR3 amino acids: CASSFTASSYNEQFF. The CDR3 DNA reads TGCGCCAGCAGCTTCACGGCTAGCTCCTACAATGAGCAGTTCTTC. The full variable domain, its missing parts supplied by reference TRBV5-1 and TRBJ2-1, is KAGVTQTPRYLIKTRGQQVTLSCSPISGHRSVSWYQQTPGQGLQFLFEYFSETQRNKGNFPGRFSGRQFSNSRSEMNVSTLELGDSALYLCASSFTASSYNEQFFGPGTRLTVL.

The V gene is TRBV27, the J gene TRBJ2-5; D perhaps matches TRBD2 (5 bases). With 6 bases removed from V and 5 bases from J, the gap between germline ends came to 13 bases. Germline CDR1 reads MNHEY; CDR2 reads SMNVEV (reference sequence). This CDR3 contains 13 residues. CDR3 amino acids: CASRSITRETQYF. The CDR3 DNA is TGTGCCAGCAGGTCTATTACTAGGGAGACCCAGTACTTC.

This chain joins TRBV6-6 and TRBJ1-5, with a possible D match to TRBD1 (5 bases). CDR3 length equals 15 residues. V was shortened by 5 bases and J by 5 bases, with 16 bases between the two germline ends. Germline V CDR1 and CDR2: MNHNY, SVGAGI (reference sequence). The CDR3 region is CASSTQGSGDQPQHF. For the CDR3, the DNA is TGTGCCAGCAGTACCCAGGGTAGTGGAGATCAGCCCCAGCATTTT.

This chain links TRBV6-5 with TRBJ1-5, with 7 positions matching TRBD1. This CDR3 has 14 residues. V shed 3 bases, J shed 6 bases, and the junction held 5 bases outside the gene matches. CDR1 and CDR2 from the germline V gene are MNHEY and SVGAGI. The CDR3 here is CASSYRQGAQPQHF. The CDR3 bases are TGTGCCAGCAGTTATCGACAGGGAGCTCAGCCCCAGCATTTT.

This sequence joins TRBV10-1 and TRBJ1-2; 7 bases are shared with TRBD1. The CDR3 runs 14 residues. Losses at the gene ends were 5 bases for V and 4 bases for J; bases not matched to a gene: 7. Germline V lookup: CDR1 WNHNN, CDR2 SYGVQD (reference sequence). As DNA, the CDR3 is TGCGCCAGCAGTCCTTCTGGGACAGCCTATGGCTACACCTTC. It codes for CASSPSGTAYGYTF.

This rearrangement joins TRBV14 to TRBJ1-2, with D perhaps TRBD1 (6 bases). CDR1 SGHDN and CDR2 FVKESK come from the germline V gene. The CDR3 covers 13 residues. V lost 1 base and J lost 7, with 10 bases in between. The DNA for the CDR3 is TGTGCCAGCAGCCAAGTGCTACAGGGTGGCTACACCTTC. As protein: CASSQVLQGGYTF.

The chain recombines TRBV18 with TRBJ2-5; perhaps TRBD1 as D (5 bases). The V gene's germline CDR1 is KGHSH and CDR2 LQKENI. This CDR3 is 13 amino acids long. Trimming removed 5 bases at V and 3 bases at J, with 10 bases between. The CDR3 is CASSTGREETQYF. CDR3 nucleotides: TGTGCCAGCTCAACGGGCAGGGAAGAGACCCAGTACTTC.

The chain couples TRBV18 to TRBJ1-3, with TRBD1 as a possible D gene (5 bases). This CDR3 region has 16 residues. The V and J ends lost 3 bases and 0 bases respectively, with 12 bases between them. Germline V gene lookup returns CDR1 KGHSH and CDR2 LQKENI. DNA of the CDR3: TGTGCCAGCTCACCCGTCGACAGTAGCTCTGGAAACACCATATATTTT. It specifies CASSPVDSSSGNTIYF.

The CDR3 protein is CASSPHGDQPQHF. The DNA for the CDR3 is TGTGCCAGCAGCCCGCACGGGGATCAGCCCCAGCATTTT. This chain joins TRBV14 and TRBJ1-5; D gene uncertain. This CDR3 is built from 13 residues. Germline lookup yields CDR1 SGHDN and CDR2 FVKESK. Trimming cost V 4 bases and J 5 bases, with 9 bases left between them.

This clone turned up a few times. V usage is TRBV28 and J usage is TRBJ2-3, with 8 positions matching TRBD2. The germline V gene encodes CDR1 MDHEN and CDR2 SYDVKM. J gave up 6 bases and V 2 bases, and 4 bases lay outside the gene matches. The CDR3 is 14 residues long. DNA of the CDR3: TGTGCCAGCAGTTTACTCGGGGGGGCGGATACGCAGTATTTT. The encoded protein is CASSLLGGADTQYF. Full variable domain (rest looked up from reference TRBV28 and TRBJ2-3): DVKVTQSSRYLVKRTGEKVFLECVQDMDHENMFWYRQDPGLGLRLIYFSYDVKMKEKGDIPEGYSVSREKKERFSLILESASTNQTSMYLCASSLLGGADTQYFGPGTRLTVL.

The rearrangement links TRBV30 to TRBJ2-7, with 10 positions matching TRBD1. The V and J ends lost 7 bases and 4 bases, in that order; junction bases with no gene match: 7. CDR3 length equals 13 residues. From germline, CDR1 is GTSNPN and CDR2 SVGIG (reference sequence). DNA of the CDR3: TGTGCCTACACGATGGACAGGGGGTACGAGCAGTACTTC. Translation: CAYTMDRGYEQYF.

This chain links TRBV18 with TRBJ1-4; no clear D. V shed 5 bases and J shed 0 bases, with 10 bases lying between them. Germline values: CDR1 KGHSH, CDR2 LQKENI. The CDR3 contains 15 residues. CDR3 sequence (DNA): TGTGCCAGCTCAGTCACAGCCGCAACTAATGAAAAACTGTTTTTT. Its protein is CASSVTAATNEKLFF.

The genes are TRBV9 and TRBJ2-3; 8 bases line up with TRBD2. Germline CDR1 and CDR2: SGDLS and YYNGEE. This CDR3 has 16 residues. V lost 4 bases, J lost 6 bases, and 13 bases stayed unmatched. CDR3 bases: TGTGCCAGCAGCTACTCCGGGACTAGAGAATGGGATACGCAGTATTTT. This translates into CASSYSGTREWDTQYF. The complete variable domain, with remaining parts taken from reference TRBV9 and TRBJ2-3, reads DSGVTQTPKHLITATGQRVTLRCSPRSGDLSVYWYQQSLDQGLQFLIQYYNGEERAKGNILERFSAQQFPDLHSELNLSSLELGDSALYFCASSYSGTREWDTQYFGPGTRLTVL.

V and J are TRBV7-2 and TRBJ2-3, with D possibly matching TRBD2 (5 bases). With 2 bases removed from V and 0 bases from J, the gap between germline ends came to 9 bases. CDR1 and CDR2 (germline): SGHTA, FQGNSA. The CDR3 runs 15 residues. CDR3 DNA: TGTGCCAGCAGCTTAACGGGGTCTAGCACAGATACGCAGTATTTT. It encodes CASSLTGSSTDTQYF.

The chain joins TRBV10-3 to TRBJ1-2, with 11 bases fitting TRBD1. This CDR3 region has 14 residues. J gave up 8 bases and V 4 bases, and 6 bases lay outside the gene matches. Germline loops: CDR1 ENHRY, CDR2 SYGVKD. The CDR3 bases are TGTGCCATCAGTGCTCAGGACAGGGGGCGAGGCTACACCTTC. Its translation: CAISAQDRGRGYTF.

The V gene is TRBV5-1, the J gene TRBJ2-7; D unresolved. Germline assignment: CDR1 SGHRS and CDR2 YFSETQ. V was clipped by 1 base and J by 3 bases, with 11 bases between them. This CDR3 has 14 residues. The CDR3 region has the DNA TGCGCCAGCAGCTTGATGCGGCAAAGCTACGAGCAGTACTTC. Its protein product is CASSLMRQSYEQYF.

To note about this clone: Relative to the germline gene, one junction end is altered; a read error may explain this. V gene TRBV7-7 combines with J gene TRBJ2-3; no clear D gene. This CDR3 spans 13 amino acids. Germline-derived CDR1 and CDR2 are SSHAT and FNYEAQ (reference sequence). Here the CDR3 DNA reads TGTGCTAGCAGCTCTTCGGTTAAGGATACGCAGTATTTT. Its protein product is CASSSSVKDTQYF. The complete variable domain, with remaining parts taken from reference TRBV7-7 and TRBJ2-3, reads GAGVSQSPRYKVTKRGQDVTLRCDPISSHATLYWYQQALGQGPEFLTYFNYEAQPDKSGLPSDRFSAERPEGSISTLTIQRTEQRDSAMYRCASSSSVKDTQYFGPGTRLTVL.

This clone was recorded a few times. CDR3 amino acids: CASRPLQGATYEQYF. CDR3 nucleotides: TGTGCCAGCAGACCACTACAGGGGGCTACCTACGAGCAGTACTTC. The genes are TRBV7-6 and TRBJ2-7; 9 positions agree with TRBD1. The CDR3 has 15 amino acids. Losses at the gene ends were 6 bases for V and 2 bases for J; bases not matched to a gene: 8. Germline assignment: CDR1 SGHVS and CDR2 FNYEAQ. Full variable domain (outside the CDR3, taken from reference TRBV7-6 and TRBJ2-7): GAGVSQSPRYKVTKRGQDVALRCDPISGHVSLYWYRQALGQGPEFLTYFNYEAQQDKSGLPNDRFSAERPEGSISTLTIQRTEQRDSAMYRCASRPLQGATYEQYFGPGTRLTVT.

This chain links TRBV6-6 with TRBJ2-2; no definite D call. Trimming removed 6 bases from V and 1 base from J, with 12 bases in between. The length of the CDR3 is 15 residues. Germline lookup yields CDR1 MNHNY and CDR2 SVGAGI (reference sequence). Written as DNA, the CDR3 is TGTGCCAGCAGCCTTTTCCGGGTGAACACCGGGGAGCTGTTTTTT. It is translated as CASSLFRVNTGELFF.

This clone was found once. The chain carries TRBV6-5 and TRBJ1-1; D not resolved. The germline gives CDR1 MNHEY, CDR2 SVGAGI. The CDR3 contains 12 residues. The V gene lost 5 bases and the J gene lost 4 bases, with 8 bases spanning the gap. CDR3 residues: CASSTDFTEAFF. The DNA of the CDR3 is TGTGCCAGCAGTACAGATTTCACTGAAGCTTTCTTT.

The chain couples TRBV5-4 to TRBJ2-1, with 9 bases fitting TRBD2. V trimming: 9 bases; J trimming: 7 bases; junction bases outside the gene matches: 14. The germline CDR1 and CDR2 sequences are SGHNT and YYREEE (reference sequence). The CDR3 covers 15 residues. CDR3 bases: TGTGCCACCTCCCGGACAGCGGGAGGAGTAAATGAGCAGTTCTTC. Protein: CATSRTAGGVNEQFF.

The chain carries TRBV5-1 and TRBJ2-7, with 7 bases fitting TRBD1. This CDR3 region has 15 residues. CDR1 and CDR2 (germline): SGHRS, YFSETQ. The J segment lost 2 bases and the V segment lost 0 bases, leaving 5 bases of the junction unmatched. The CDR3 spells CASSLGGTGAYEQYF. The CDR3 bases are TGCGCCAGCAGCTTGGGGGGCACAGGGGCCTACGAGCAGTACTTC.

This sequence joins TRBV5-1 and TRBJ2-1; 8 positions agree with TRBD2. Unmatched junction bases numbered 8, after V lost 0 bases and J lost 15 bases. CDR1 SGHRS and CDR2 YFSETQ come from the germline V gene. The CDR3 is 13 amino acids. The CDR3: CASSLAREGIRFF. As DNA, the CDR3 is TGCGCCAGCAGCTTGGCCCGGGAGGGGATCCGGTTCTTC.

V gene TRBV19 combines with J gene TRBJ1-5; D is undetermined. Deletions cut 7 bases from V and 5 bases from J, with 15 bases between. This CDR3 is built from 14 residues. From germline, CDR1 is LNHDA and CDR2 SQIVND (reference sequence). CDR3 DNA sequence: TGTGCCAGTACCAATGAGGGCTGGGATCAGCCCCAGCATTTT. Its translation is CASTNEGWDQPQHF.

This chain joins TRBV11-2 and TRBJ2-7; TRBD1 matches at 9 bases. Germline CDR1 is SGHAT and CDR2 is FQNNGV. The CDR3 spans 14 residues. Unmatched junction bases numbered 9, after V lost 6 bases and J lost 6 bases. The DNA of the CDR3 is TGTGCCAGCAGTCGAATACAGGGGGCCTCCGAGCAGTACTTC. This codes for CASSRIQGASEQYF.

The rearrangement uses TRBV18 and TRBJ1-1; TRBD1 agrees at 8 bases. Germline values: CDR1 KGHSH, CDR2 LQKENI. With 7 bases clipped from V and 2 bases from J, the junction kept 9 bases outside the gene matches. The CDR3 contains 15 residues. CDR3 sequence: CASLPRTGLNTEAFF. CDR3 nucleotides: TGTGCCAGCTTACCTAGGACAGGGCTTAACACTGAAGCTTTCTTT. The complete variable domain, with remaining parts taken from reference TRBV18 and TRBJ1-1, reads NAGVMQNPRHLVRRRGQEARLRCSPMKGHSHVYWYRQLPEEGLKFMVYLQKENIIDESGMPKERFSAEFPKEGPSILRIQQVVRGDSAAYFCASLPRTGLNTEAFFGQGTRLTVV.

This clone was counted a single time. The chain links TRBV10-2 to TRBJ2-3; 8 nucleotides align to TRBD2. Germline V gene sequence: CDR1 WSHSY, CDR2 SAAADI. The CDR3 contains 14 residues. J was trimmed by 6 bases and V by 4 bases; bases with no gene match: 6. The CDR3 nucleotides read TGCGCCAGCAGTGTAATAGCGGGGCTCGATACGCAGTATTTT. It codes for CASSVIAGLDTQYF.

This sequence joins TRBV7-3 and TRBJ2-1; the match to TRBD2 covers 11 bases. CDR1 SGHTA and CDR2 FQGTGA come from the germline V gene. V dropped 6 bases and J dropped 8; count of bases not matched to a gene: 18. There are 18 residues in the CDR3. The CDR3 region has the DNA TGTGCCAGCAGTCGACTAGCGGGGAACCCATGGTGGGTCGATGAGCAGTTCTTC. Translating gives CASSRLAGNPWWVDEQFF. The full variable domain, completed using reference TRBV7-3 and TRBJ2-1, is GAGVSQTPSNKVTEKGKYVELRCDPISGHTALYWYRQSLGQGPEFLIYFQGTGAADDSGLPNDRFFAVRPEGSVSTLKIQRTERGDSAVYLCASSRLAGNPWWVDEQFFGPGTRLTVL.

In DNA form, the CDR3 reads TGTGCCAGTAGTGGGACAGGGGTTCGGAATGAGCAGTTCTTC. As protein: CASSGTGVRNEQFF. This chain links TRBV19 with TRBJ2-1, with 10 bases matching TRBD1. This CDR3 contains 14 residues. The J segment lost 7 bases and the V segment lost 5 bases, leaving 5 bases of the junction unmatched. The V gene's germline CDR1 is LNHDA and CDR2 SQIVND (reference sequence).